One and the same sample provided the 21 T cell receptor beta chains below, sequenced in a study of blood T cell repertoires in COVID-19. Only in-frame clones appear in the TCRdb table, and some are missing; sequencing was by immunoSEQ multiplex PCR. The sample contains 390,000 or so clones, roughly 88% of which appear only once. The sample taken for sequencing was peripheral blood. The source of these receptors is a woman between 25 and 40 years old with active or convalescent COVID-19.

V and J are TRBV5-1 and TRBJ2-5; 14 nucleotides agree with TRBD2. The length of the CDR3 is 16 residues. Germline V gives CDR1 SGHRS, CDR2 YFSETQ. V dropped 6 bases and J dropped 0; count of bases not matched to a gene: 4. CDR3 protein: CASNGGLAGDQETQYF. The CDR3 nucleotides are TGCGCCAGCAATGGGGGACTAGCGGGGGACCAAGAGACCCAGTACTTC.

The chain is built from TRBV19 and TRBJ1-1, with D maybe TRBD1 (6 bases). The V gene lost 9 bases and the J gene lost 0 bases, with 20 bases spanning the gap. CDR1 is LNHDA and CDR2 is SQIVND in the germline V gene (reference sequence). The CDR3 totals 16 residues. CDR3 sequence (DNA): TGTGCCAGAGAATCCCGGCAGGGGAACTTGAACACTGAAGCTTTCTTT. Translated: CARESRQGNLNTEAFF.

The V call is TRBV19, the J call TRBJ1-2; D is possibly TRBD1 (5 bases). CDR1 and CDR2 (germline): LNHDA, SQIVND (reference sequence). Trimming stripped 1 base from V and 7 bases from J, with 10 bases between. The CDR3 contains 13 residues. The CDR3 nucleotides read TGTGCCAGTAGTATAGCCCAGGGTTCTGGCTACACCTTC. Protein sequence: CASSIAQGSGYTF. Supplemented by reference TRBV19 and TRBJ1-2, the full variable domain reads DGGITQSPKYLFRKEGQNVTLSCEQNLNHDAMYWYRQDPGQGLRLIYYSQIVNDFQKGDIAEGYSVSREKKESFPLTVTSAQKNPTAFYLCASSIAQGSGYTFGSGTRLTVV.

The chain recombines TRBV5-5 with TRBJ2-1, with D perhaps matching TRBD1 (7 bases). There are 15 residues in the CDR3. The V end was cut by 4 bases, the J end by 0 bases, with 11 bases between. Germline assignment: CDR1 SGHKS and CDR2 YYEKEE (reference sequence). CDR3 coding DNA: TGTGCCAGCAGCCGCGGGGACAGCTCCTACAATGAGCAGTTCTTC. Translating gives CASSRGDSSYNEQFF.

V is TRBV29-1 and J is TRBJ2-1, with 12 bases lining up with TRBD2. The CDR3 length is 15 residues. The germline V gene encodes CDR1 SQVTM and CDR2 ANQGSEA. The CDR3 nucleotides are TGCAGTACCACTGAGACTAGCGGGAGTTTCAATGAGCAGTTCTTC. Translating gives CSTTETSGSFNEQFF.

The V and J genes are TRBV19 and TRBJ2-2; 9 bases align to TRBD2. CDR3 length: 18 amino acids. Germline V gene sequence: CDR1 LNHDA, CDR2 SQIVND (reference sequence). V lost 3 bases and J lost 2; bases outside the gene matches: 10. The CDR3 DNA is TGTGCCAGTAGTATCTTGGGGGCTAGCGGGATAAACACCGGGGAGCTGTTTTTT. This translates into CASSILGASGINTGELFF.

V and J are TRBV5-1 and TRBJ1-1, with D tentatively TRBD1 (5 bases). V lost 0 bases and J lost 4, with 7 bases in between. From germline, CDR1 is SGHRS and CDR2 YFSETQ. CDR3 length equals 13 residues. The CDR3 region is CASSLEGSTEAFF. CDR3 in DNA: TGCGCCAGCAGCTTGGAGGGGTCCACTGAAGCTTTCTTT.

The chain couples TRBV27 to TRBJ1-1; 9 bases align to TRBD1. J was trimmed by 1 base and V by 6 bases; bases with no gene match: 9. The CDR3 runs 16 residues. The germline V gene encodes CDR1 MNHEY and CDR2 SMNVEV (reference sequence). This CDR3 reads CASSPPWTGENTEAFF. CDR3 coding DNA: TGTGCCAGCAGCCCTCCTTGGACAGGGGAGAACACTGAAGCTTTCTTT.

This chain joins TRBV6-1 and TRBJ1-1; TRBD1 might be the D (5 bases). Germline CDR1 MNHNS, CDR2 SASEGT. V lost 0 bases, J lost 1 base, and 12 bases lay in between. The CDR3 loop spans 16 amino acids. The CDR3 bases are TGTGCCAGCAGTGAAGCCTACGGGCAGGGGAACACTGAAGCTTTCTTT. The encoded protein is CASSEAYGQGNTEAFF.

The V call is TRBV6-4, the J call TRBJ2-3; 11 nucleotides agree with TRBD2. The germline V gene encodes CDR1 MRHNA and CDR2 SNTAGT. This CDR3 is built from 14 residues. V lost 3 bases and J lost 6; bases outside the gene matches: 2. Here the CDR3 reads CASSETSGMDTQYF. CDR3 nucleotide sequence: TGTGCCAGCAGTGAGACTAGCGGGATGGATACGCAGTATTTT.

The chain's CDR3 is CASSLAPSGGLTDTQYF. The DNA for the CDR3 is TGTGCCAGCAGCTTGGCCCCTAGCGGGGGTTTGACAGATACGCAGTATTTT. The chain carries TRBV5-4 and TRBJ2-3; 10 nucleotides align to TRBD2. Per the germline V gene, CDR1 is SGHNT and CDR2 is YYREEE (reference sequence). V trimming: 0 bases; J trimming: 3 bases; junction bases outside the gene matches: 7. This CDR3 is 17 amino acids long.

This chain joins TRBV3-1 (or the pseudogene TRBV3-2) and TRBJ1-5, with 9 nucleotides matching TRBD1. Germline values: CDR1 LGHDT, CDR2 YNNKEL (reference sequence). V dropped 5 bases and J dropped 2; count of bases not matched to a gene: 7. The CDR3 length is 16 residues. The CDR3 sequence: CASSVGQGNGNQPQHF. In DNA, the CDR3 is TGTGCCAGCAGCGTTGGACAGGGGAATGGCAATCAGCCCCAGCATTTT.

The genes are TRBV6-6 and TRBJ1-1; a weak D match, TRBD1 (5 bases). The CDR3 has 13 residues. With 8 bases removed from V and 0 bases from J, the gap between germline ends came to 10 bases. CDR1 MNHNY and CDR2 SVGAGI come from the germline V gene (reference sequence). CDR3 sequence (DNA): TGTGCCAGCGGGGGAGGTATGAACACTGAAGCTTTCTTT. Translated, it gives CASGGGMNTEAFF.

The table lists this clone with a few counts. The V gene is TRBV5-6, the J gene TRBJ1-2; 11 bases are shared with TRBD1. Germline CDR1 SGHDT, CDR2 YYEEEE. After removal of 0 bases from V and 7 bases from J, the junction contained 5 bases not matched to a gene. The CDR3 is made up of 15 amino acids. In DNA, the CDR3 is TGTGCCAGCAGCTTGGTTGGACAGGGGGCAGGTGGCTACACCTTC. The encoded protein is CASSLVGQGAGGYTF.

CDR3 sequence: CASSTGLLGKDNEQFF. DNA of the CDR3: TGCGCCAGCAGCACCGGACTCTTAGGGAAGGACAATGAGCAGTTCTTC. The V call is TRBV5-1, the J call TRBJ2-1, with D possibly TRBD2 on 5 matching bases. The ends were cut back, 4 bases at V and 5 bases at J, with 19 bases in the middle. The CDR3 loop spans 16 amino acids. Per the germline V gene, CDR1 is SGHRS and CDR2 is YFSETQ. The variable domain in full, with the rest retrieved from reference TRBV5-1 and TRBJ2-1, is KAGVTQTPRYLIKTRGQQVTLSCSPISGHRSVSWYQQTPGQGLQFLFEYFSETQRNKGNFPGRFSGRQFSNSRSEMNVSTLELGDSALYLCASSTGLLGKDNEQFFGPGTRLTVL.

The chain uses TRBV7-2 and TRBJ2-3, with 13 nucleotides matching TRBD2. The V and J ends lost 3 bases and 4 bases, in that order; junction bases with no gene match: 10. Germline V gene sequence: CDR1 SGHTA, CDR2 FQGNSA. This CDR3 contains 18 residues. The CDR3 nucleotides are TGTGCCAGCAGCTTTGGTACTAGCGGGAGGGCCGTATCAGATACGCAGTATTTT. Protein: CASSFGTSGRAVSDTQYF.

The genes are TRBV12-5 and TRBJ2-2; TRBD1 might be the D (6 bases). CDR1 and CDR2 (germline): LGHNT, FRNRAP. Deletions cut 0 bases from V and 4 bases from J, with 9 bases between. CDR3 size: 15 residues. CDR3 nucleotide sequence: TGTGCTAGTGGTTTGGTACAGGGATTCACCGGGGAGCTGTTTTTT. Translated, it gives CASGLVQGFTGELFF. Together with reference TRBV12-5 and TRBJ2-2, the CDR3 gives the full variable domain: DARVTQTPRHKVTEMGQEVTMRCQPILGHNTVFWYRQTMMQGLELLAYFRNRAPLDDSGMPKDRFSAEMPDATLATLKIQPSEPRDSAVYFCASGLVQGFTGELFFGEGSRLTVL.

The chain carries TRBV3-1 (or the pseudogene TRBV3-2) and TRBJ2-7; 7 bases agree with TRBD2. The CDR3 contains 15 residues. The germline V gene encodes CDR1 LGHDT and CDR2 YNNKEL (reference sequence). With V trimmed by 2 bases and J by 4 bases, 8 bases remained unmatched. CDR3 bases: TGTGCCAGCAGCCAATCGAGCGGGAAAACGTACGAGCAGTACTTC. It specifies CASSQSSGKTYEQYF.

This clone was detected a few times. DNA for the CDR3: TGTGCCAGCTCACCGTCAGGTGGCCCCGGGGAGCTGTTTTTT. Amino acids: CASSPSGGPGELFF. This chain connects TRBV18 to TRBJ2-2, with D unclear. CDR1 KGHSH and CDR2 LQKENI come from the germline V gene. V shed 3 bases and J shed 6 bases, with 11 bases lying between them. This CDR3 region has 14 residues. The full variable domain, with the rest looked up from reference TRBV18 and TRBJ2-2, is NAGVMQNPRHLVRRRGQEARLRCSPMKGHSHVYWYRQLPEEGLKFMVYLQKENIIDESGMPKERFSAEFPKEGPSILRIQQVVRGDSAAYFCASSPSGGPGELFFGEGSRLTVL.

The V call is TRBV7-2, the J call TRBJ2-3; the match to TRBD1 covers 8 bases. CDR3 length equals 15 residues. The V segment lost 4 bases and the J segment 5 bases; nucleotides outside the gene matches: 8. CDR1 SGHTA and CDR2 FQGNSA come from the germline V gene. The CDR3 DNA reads TGTGCCAGCAGCTGGACAGGGCAGAATGGAGATACGCAGTATTTT. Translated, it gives CASSWTGQNGDTQYF.

CDR3 bases: TGTGCCAGCACTGGGTGGGACACCCAAGAGACCCAGTACTTC. This gives the protein CASTGWDTQETQYF. The chain uses TRBV7-9 and TRBJ2-5, with D possibly TRBD1 on 6 matching bases. Deletions cut 7 bases from V and 1 base from J, with 13 bases between. The CDR3 is made up of 14 amino acids. Germline CDR1 and CDR2: SEHNR and FQNEAQ (reference sequence).